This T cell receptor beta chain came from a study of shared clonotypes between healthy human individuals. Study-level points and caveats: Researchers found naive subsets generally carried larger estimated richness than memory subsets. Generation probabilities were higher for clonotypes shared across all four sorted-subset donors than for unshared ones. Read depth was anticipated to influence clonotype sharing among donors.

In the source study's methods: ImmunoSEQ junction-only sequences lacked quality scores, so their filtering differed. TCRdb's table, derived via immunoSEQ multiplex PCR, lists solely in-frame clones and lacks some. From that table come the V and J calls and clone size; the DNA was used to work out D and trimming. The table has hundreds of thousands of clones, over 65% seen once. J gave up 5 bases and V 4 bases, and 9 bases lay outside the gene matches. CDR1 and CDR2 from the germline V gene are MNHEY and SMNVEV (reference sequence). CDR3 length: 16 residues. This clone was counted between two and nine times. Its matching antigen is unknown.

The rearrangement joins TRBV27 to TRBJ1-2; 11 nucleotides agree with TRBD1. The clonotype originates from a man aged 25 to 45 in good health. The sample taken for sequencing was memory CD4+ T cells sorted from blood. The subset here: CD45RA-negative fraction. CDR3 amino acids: CASSSGLGQGAYGYTF. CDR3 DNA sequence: TGTGCCAGCAGTTCAGGGTTAGGACAGGGGGCTTATGGCTACACCTTC.